The 22 T cell receptor beta chains presented below share a single source sample, sequenced in a study of neurological immune-mediated disorders. TCRdb analysed the 5' RACE reads with MiXCR anew, one entry per CDR3 protein. The sample has more than 75,000 distinct CDR3 sequences, over 9% seen once. Material for sequencing was PBMCs. These receptor sequences come from a man aged 35-49 years in good health.

This clonotype showed up many times. The rearrangement links TRBV29-1 to TRBJ2-5; perhaps TRBD2 as D (5 bases). Deletions cut 6 bases from V and 9 bases from J, with 14 bases between. There are 11 residues in the CDR3. The germline CDR1 and CDR2 sequences are SQVTM and ANQGSEA. The CDR3 reads CSVDSHGAQYF. CDR3 sequence (DNA): TGCAGCGTGGACTCCCACGGGGCCCAGTACTTC.

This clonotype was seen ten or more times. V is TRBV19 and J is TRBJ2-1; no definite D call. Per germline, CDR1 LNHDA and CDR2 SQIVND (reference sequence). This CDR3 comprises 13 residues. V lost 6 bases and J 5 bases, leaving 11 bases between the germline ends. The CDR3 protein is CASRTDGHNEQFF. The CDR3 nucleotides read TGTGCCAGTAGAACCGACGGACACAATGAGCAGTTCTTC.

This clonotype was seen many times. The rearrangement joins TRBV6-6 to TRBJ2-3; 8 bases align to TRBD2. CDR3 size: 15 residues. V trimming: 5 bases; J trimming: 7 bases; junction bases outside the gene matches: 11. Looked up from germline, CDR1 is MNHNY and CDR2 is SVGAGI (reference sequence). CDR3 loop: CASSLLAGRAHTQYF. CDR3 bases: TGTGCCAGCAGTCTCCTAGCGGGTAGAGCTCATACGCAGTATTTT.

This clonotype occurred many times. The chain links TRBV5-6 to TRBJ2-3; perhaps D is TRBD1 or TRBD2 (5 bases each). With 0 bases removed from V and 9 bases from J, the gap between germline ends came to 20 bases. Germline V gene lookup returns CDR1 SGHDT and CDR2 YYEEEE. This CDR3 spans 16 amino acids. The CDR3 DNA sequence: TGTGCCAGCAGCTTGGAGCTAAGGTCGGGACGCGGGACGCAGTATTTT. Translating gives CASSLELRSGRGTQYF. The full variable domain, its missing parts supplied by reference TRBV5-6 and TRBJ2-3, is DAGVTQSPTHLIKTRGQQVTLRCSPKSGHDTVSWYQQALGQGPQFIFQYYEEEERQRGNFPDRFSGHQFPNYSSELNVNALLLGDSALYLCASSLELRSGRGTQYFGPGTRLTVL.

This clonotype was detected ten times or more. The chain links TRBV6-6 to TRBJ2-1; D gene ambiguous. The germline CDR1 and CDR2 sequences are MNHNY and SVGAGI (reference sequence). Trimming stripped 6 bases from V and 8 bases from J, with 11 bases between. CDR3 size: 12 residues. The CDR3 is CASRDPWDEQFF. DNA of the CDR3: TGTGCCAGCAGGGACCCGTGGGATGAGCAGTTCTTC.

This clonotype was counted at least ten times. This chain uses TRBV10-3 with TRBJ2-5, with D perhaps being TRBD1 or TRBD2 (5 bases each). The CDR3 has 15 amino acids. Per the germline V gene, CDR1 is ENHRY and CDR2 is SYGVKD. V dropped 6 bases and J dropped 1 base, with 15 bases sitting between them. The CDR3, as DNA: TGTGCCATCAGGGGTCAGGGAAGCGGCCAAGAGACCCAGTACTTC. Its translation: CAIRGQGSGQETQYF.

This clonotype was seen repeatedly, ten times or more. The chain links TRBV27 to TRBJ2-1, with a tentative D call TRBD1 (6 bases). CDR3 length equals 14 residues. Trimming pared 2 bases from V and 9 bases from J, leaving 14 bases between. Looked up from germline, CDR1 is MNHEY and CDR2 is SMNVEV (reference sequence). In DNA, the CDR3 is TGTGCCAGCAGTTTACTACAGGGACGCGGTGAGCAGTTCTTC. Its translation: CASSLLQGRGEQFF.

This clonotype was seen a few times. The rearrangement uses TRBV4-1 and TRBJ2-3; 9 nucleotides align to TRBD1. Germline trimming cut 6 bases from V and 3 bases from J; bases unmatched to any gene: 13. This CDR3 has 17 amino acids. From germline, CDR1 is MGHRA and CDR2 YSYEKL. The CDR3 coding sequence is TGCGCCAGCAGACTCGGAACAGGGGGCGCTTCAACAGATACGCAGTATTTT. This sequence encodes CASRLGTGGASTDTQYF.

This clonotype was seen more than once but under ten times. The chain combines TRBV5-1 with TRBJ2-7; 11 positions match TRBD2. The CDR3 spans 14 residues. Germline CDR1 SGHRS, CDR2 YFSETQ. Trimming took 4 bases from V and 3 from J; bases not matched to a gene: 3. Here the CDR3 reads CASSRGLAVYEQYF. In DNA, the CDR3 is TGCGCCAGCAGCCGGGGACTAGCGGTCTACGAGCAGTACTTC. Based on the CDR3 plus reference TRBV5-1 and TRBJ2-7, the full variable domain is KAGVTQTPRYLIKTRGQQVTLSCSPISGHRSVSWYQQTPGQGLQFLFEYFSETQRNKGNFPGRFSGRQFSNSRSEMNVSTLELGDSALYLCASSRGLAVYEQYFGPGTRLTVT.

CDR3 DNA: TGCGCCAGCAGCAAGCGGGGGGTTCACAATGAGCAGTTCTTC. It codes for CASSKRGVHNEQFF. The chain combines TRBV5-1 with TRBJ2-1; 9 positions agree with TRBD2. CDR1 is SGHRS, CDR2 YFSETQ, per germline. The junction had 4 bases not matched to a gene; V was cut back by 4 bases and J by 5 bases. The CDR3 is made up of 14 amino acids. The full variable domain, completed using reference TRBV5-1 and TRBJ2-1, is KAGVTQTPRYLIKTRGQQVTLSCSPISGHRSVSWYQQTPGQGLQFLFEYFSETQRNKGNFPGRFSGRQFSNSRSEMNVSTLELGDSALYLCASSKRGVHNEQFFGPGTRLTVL.

This clonotype showed up many times. The chain combines TRBV5-1 with TRBJ1-1, with D hard to call. Germline assignment: CDR1 SGHRS and CDR2 YFSETQ. The ends were cut back, 2 bases at V and 8 bases at J, with 16 bases in the middle. The CDR3 consists of 14 residues. The CDR3 region has the DNA TGCGCCAGCAGCTTCGATCCTTGGACGACAGAAGCTTTCTTT. Its translation: CASSFDPWTTEAFF.

In this sample, this clonotype turned up a few times. The chain is built from TRBV20-1 and TRBJ1-1; D is unclear. The CDR3 is made up of 13 amino acids. With 5 bases removed from V and 3 bases from J, the gap between germline ends came to 13 bases. The germline CDR1 and CDR2 sequences are DFQATT and SNEGSKA (reference sequence). The CDR3 protein is CSAPKGWDTEAFF. CDR3 coding DNA: TGCAGTGCTCCGAAGGGATGGGACACTGAAGCTTTCTTT.

This clonotype came up many times. The chain carries TRBV7-2 and TRBJ2-3, with 15 nucleotides matching TRBD2. With V trimmed by 3 bases and J by 11 bases, 3 bases remained unmatched. Germline V gene lookup returns CDR1 SGHTA and CDR2 FQGNSA. This CDR3 has 14 amino acids. CDR3 residues: CASSLGLAGGGQYF. Here the CDR3 DNA reads TGTGCCAGCAGCTTGGGACTAGCGGGAGGAGGGCAGTATTTT.

This clonotype came up a few times. This chain links TRBV29-1 with TRBJ2-5; D possibly corresponds to TRBD1 (5 bases). In germline, CDR1 is SQVTM, CDR2 ANQGSEA. V was shortened by 2 bases and J by 0 bases, with 10 bases between the two germline ends. This CDR3 spans 14 amino acids. CDR3: CSVEPDRNQETQYF. In DNA, the CDR3 is TGCAGCGTTGAACCCGACAGAAACCAAGAGACCCAGTACTTC.

This clonotype appeared many times. This chain joins TRBV6-6 and TRBJ1-2; D is unresolved. The CDR3 runs to 13 residues. Germline V CDR1 and CDR2: MNHNY, SVGAGI (reference sequence). V was shortened by 2 bases and J by 8 bases, with 12 bases between the two germline ends. Here the CDR3 reads CASSYGRVEGYTF. Here the CDR3 DNA reads TGTGCCAGCAGTTACGGAAGGGTCGAGGGCTACACCTTC.

This rearrangement joins TRBV28 to TRBJ2-5; D is perhaps TRBD2 (5 bases). V gave up 3 bases and J gave up 0 bases, with 11 bases separating them. This CDR3 has 15 residues. CDR1 and CDR2 from the germline V gene are MDHEN and SYDVKM. The CDR3 coding sequence is TGTGCCAGCAGTTTCCTGACGGGGAACCAAGAGACCCAGTACTTC. Its translation is CASSFLTGNQETQYF.

This clonotype showed up many times. The chain links TRBV5-1 to TRBJ2-7; TRBD1 aligns across 9 bases. Trimming cost V 4 bases and J 2 bases; bases outside gene matches: 7. The CDR3 sequence is 15 residues long. Germline CDR1 reads SGHRS; CDR2 reads YFSETQ. The CDR3 coding sequence is TGCGCCAGCAGCCCCGGGACAGGGCCTACCTACGAGCAGTACTTC. Translated, it gives CASSPGTGPTYEQYF.

In this sample, this clonotype turned up many times. This sequence joins TRBV7-6 and TRBJ2-3; possibly TRBD2 for D (7 bases). From germline, CDR1 is SGHVS and CDR2 FNYEAQ. CDR3 length equals 15 residues. With 7 bases removed from V and 1 base from J, the gap between germline ends came to 15 bases. As DNA, the CDR3 is TGTGCCAGCAAGGAAGGGGGGGGGGGCACAGATACGCAGTATTTT. Translation: CASKEGGGGTDTQYF.

This clonotype was seen at least ten times. The chain uses TRBV15 and TRBJ2-7; TRBD2 matches at 9 bases. The CDR3 covers 17 residues. CDR1 is LNHNV, CDR2 YYDKDF, per germline (reference sequence). V was clipped by 3 bases and J by 4 bases; unmatched bases: 13. As DNA, the CDR3 is TGTGCCACCAGCAGTGAGATATGGCGGGAGGGCTCGTACGAGCAGTACTTC. Protein: CATSSEIWREGSYEQYF.

The sample holds many counts of this clonotype. V gene TRBV3-1 combines with J gene TRBJ2-5, with D maybe TRBD2 (6 bases). Looked up from germline, CDR1 is LGHDT and CDR2 is YNNKEL (reference sequence). CDR3 size: 15 residues. Trimming left V 6 bases short and J 3 bases short, with 17 bases between. CDR3: CASRREGRMEETQYF. In DNA form, the CDR3 reads TGTGCCAGCAGACGGGAAGGGAGGATGGAAGAGACCCAGTACTTC.

This clonotype was found many times. V and J are TRBV29-1 and TRBJ2-5; D is possibly TRBD1 (5 bases). CDR3 length: 12 residues. V was trimmed by 3 bases and J by 7 bases, leaving 12 bases between them. Looked up from germline, CDR1 is SQVTM and CDR2 is ANQGSEA. The CDR3: CSVERQKWTQYF. The CDR3 bases are TGCAGCGTTGAGAGACAGAAGTGGACCCAGTACTTC. Full variable domain (remainder filled in from reference TRBV29-1 and TRBJ2-5): SAVISQKPSRDICQRGTSLTIQCQVDSQVTMMFWYRQQPGQSLTLIATANQGSEATYESGFVIDKFPISRPNLTFSTLTVSNMSPEDSSIYLCSVERQKWTQYFGPGTRLLVL.

In its sample, this clonotype was seen many times. The rearrangement links TRBV4-2 to TRBJ2-3, with 9 bases aligning to TRBD2. Germline loops: CDR1 LGHNA, CDR2 YNFKEQ. The CDR3 sequence is 15 residues long. With V trimmed by 1 base and J by 6 bases, 5 bases remained unmatched. For the CDR3, the DNA is TGTGCCAGCAGCCAAGTGGCGGGGGGGTTCGATACGCAGTATTTT. Protein product: CASSQVAGGFDTQYF.